Following are 10 T cell receptor beta chains from one sample sequenced in a study of blood T cell repertoires in COVID-19. Some clones are missing from TCRdb's copy, which holds only in-frame ones; the method was immunoSEQ multiplex PCR. The sample lists some 180,000 clones; approximately 88% were seen once. The sequenced sample consisted of peripheral blood. The receptors shown here come from a woman in her 40s with COVID-19, enrolled during active disease.

The V call is TRBV28, the J call TRBJ1-2; TRBD1 aligns across 9 bases. CDR3 length equals 17 residues. V shed 5 bases and J 4 bases; nucleotides not matched to a gene: 14. Germline CDR1 reads MDHEN; CDR2 reads SYDVKM. The CDR3 DNA sequence: TGTGCCAGCAGTGCAGGTGGTACAGGGGGCTTAGGCTATGGCTACACCTTC. As protein: CASSAGGTGGLGYGYTF.

V usage is TRBV9 and J usage is TRBJ2-7; D might be TRBD2 (5 bases). Germline CDR1 and CDR2: SGDLS and YYNGEE. The CDR3 consists of 14 residues. With 1 base removed from V and 1 base from J, the gap between germline ends came to 9 bases. The CDR3 DNA is TGTGCCAGCAGCGTATTAAGGGAGTCCTACGAGCAGTACTTC. This gives the protein CASSVLRESYEQYF.

V is TRBV19 and J is TRBJ1-3; tentatively, D is TRBD1 (6 bases). Trimming pared 2 bases from V and 10 bases from J, leaving 18 bases between. This CDR3 has 15 amino acids. Germline V lookup: CDR1 LNHDA, CDR2 SQIVND (reference sequence). The CDR3 loop reads CASSISGVGGETIYF. In DNA, the CDR3 is TGTGCCAGTAGTATAAGCGGCGTTGGGGGCGAAACCATATATTTT.

The V and J genes are TRBV9 and TRBJ2-3; TRBD1 matches at 7 bases. Germline CDR1 SGDLS, CDR2 YYNGEE. Trimming cost V 3 bases and J 4 bases; bases outside gene matches: 11. The CDR3 length is 16 residues. The CDR3: CASSGLYRGSADTQYF. CDR3 coding DNA: TGTGCCAGCAGCGGACTATACAGGGGTTCAGCAGATACGCAGTATTTT.

V is TRBV27 and J is TRBJ1-2, with 9 bases identical to TRBD1. Trimming removed 6 bases from V and 5 bases from J; junction bases left unmatched: 7. Germline V lookup: CDR1 MNHEY, CDR2 SMNVEV (reference sequence). The CDR3 covers 14 residues. The CDR3 protein is CASRTGTGRYGYTF. The CDR3 DNA reads TGTGCCAGCAGAACCGGGACAGGGAGGTATGGCTACACCTTC.

The rearrangement joins TRBV6-5 to TRBJ2-1; tentatively, D is TRBD1 (5 bases). Germline V gives CDR1 MNHEY, CDR2 SVGAGI. This CDR3 region has 13 residues. Trimming took off 7 bases at V and 4 bases at J, with 11 bases between the two ends. The CDR3 reads CASNARTYNEQFF. Written as DNA, the CDR3 is TGTGCCAGCAATGCCAGGACATACAATGAGCAGTTCTTC.

The chain combines TRBV2 with TRBJ2-3, with 7 positions matching TRBD1. V was clipped by 6 bases and J by 6 bases; unmatched bases: 18. The CDR3 covers 17 residues. CDR1 is SNHLY and CDR2 is FYNNEI in the germline V gene. The CDR3, as DNA: TGTGCCAGCAGCCAGCCCCGGGACAGTCCTTCATTGGATACGCAGTATTTT. The encoded protein is CASSQPRDSPSLDTQYF.

This clone turned up a few times. V gene TRBV12-3 or TRBV12-4 combines with J gene TRBJ1-2, with a tentative D call TRBD1 (6 bases). V was clipped by 3 bases and J by 8 bases, with 13 bases between them. The CDR3 is 13 amino acids. The CDR3 DNA reads as TGTGCCAGCAGTTTTGGGGGCCCGGACGGCTACACCTTC. Protein sequence: CASSFGGPDGYTF.

This clone has at least ten counts. V gene TRBV6-4 combines with J gene TRBJ2-5; D ambiguous. The CDR3 covers 15 residues. V shed 0 bases and J shed 1 base, with 9 bases lying between them. Germline V lookup: CDR1 MRHNA, CDR2 SNTAGT. CDR3 in DNA: TGTGCCAGCAGTGACTCTGGCGGAACCCAAGAGACCCAGTACTTC. Residues: CASSDSGGTQETQYF.

This chain uses TRBV7-2 with TRBJ1-2; D remains unclear. V was pared by 5 bases and J by 5 bases, with 15 bases between. From germline, CDR1 is SGHTA and CDR2 FQGNSA. CDR3 length equals 14 residues. The CDR3 is CASSQYANEYGYTF. CDR3 in DNA: TGTGCCAGCAGCCAATACGCGAATGAGTATGGCTACACCTTC.